This T cell receptor beta chain comes out of a study of CD8+ T cells in alopecia areata. Study context: Female C3H/HeJ mice aged 7-10 weeks were given skin from C3H/HeJ graft donors, roughly 6-13 months old, that had spontaneous alopecia. Overall study findings and caveats: Scalp samples also yield sequences from resident alphabeta T cells of normal skin. Especially in alopecia totalis/universalis, lesional scalp showed greater clonality than normal scalp did. With patients, TCR sharing proved less clear than in mice, a difference possibly related to HLA.

Cell sorting was performed on pooled cutaneous lymph node cells with CD4, CD8alpha, NKG2D, NKG2ACE and other markers. About this clone: Antigen unknown. The genes and germline here are from mouse. The CDR3 extends 4 residues past the end of the read, so its final part is completed from the germline J gene. The sample has other DNA sequences that encode this CDR3 too.

Trimming left V 4 bases short and J 1 base short, with 5 bases between. Germline CDR1 reads NNHDY; CDR2 reads SYVADS. The CDR3 covers 13 residues. The sequencing template was cDNA reverse transcribed from extracted RNA. Sequenced by immunoSEQ multiplex PCR; TCRdb stores in-frame clones only, minus some. This sample carries 270,000 or so clones, none of them present only once. The V and J genes are TRBV13-3 and TRBJ2-2, with unresolved D. This clonotype was sampled from a C3H/HeJ mouse with alopecia areata. MHC haplotype of the strain: H2-k. The sequenced sample was CD4+ T cells sorted from a lymph node. The covered CDR3 bases are TGTGCCAGCAGTAGCAGAAACACCGGG. This translates into CASSSRNTG. The whole CDR3 protein is CASSSRNTGQLYF.